A single sample gave rise to the 7 T cell receptor beta chains below, sequenced in a study of naive and memory T cell subsets (TCRdb year 2017). The library was produced with UMI-ligation and nested PCR. Sequencer: Illumina MiSeq. The beta constant-region primer consisted of an equimolar mixture of two oligonucleotides that together covered TRBC1 and TRBC2. The public reads were run again by TCRdb, first through fastp at Q25 and then through MiXCR, and only productive beta chains were kept. Every CDR3 protein is listed once, alongside the most common genes and DNA of its rows. Across this sample there are more than 25,000 distinct CDR3 sequences, with about 10% seen only once. The top ten clones comprise roughly a sixth of the sample. The sample was effector memory CD4+ T cells from blood. The cell subset or site label of this sample denotes: effector memory, CD45RA- CD27-. The receptors were sampled from a human donor in good health.

A few counts support this clonotype. This rearrangement joins TRBV18 to TRBJ2-7; D might be TRBD1 or TRBD2, each matching 6 bases. The V gene lost 0 bases and the J gene lost 4 bases, with 16 bases spanning the gap. Per the germline V gene, CDR1 is KGHSH and CDR2 is LQKENI. The CDR3 contains 16 residues. The CDR3: CASSPPGGGGIYEQYF. The CDR3 nucleotides are TGTGCCAGCTCACCACCCGGAGGAGGGGGGATTTACGAGCAGTACTTC. The full variable domain, in which reference TRBV18 and TRBJ2-7 provide the parts outside the CDR3, is NAGVMQNPRHLVRRRGQEARLRCSPMKGHSHVYWYRQLPEEGLKFMVYLQKENIIDESGMPKERFSAEFPKEGPSILRIQQVVRGDSAAYFCASSPPGGGGIYEQYFGPGTRLTVT.

This clonotype was seen at least ten times. V usage is TRBV6-2 or TRBV6-3 and J usage is TRBJ2-7, with a weak D call TRBD1 (5 bases). CDR3 size: 19 residues. Looked up from germline, CDR1 is MNHEY and CDR2 is SVGEGT. V was pared by 3 bases and J by 0 bases, with 24 bases between. The CDR3 loop reads CASSYLSGRVSRDSYEQYF. The CDR3 nucleotides are TGTGCCAGCAGTTATCTTTCCGGCCGAGTTTCCAGGGACTCCTACGAGCAGTACTTC.

This clonotype was detected ten times or more. One end of the junction does not line up with germline, which may come from a read error. This chain connects TRBV19 to TRBJ2-7; 7 bases map to TRBD2. From germline, CDR1 is LNHDA and CDR2 SQIVND (reference sequence). The CDR3 consists of 14 residues. The CDR3 is CASSETSKSSEQYF. CDR3 in DNA: TGTGCCAGTAGTGAGACTAGCAAGTCCTCCGAGCAGTACTTC.

The genes are TRBV7-2 and TRBJ1-2; D gene unclear. Trimming stripped 2 bases from V and 4 bases from J, with 8 bases between. The CDR3 length is 13 residues. The germline V gene encodes CDR1 SGHTA and CDR2 FQGNSA. The CDR3 nucleotides read TGTGCCAGCAGCTTAACCCCCGGCTATGGCTACACCTTC. Protein product: CASSLTPGYGYTF.

This clonotype was seen at least ten times. The gene calls are TRBV5-1 and TRBJ2-5, with a weak D call TRBD1 (6 bases). CDR3 length equals 15 residues. The germline V and J ends were trimmed by 0 bases and 3 bases, with 12 bases remaining between them. CDR1 SGHRS and CDR2 YFSETQ come from the germline V gene. The CDR3 loop is CASSLAHRAEETQYF. As DNA, the CDR3 is TGCGCCAGCAGCTTGGCCCACAGGGCGGAAGAGACCCAGTACTTC.

This clonotype occurred a few times. This rearrangement joins TRBV7-6 to TRBJ2-5, with no clear D. CDR3 size: 14 residues. V was clipped by 2 bases and J by 5 bases, with 12 bases between them. Germline V gene lookup returns CDR1 SGHVS and CDR2 FNYEAQ. The CDR3 coding sequence is TGTGCCAGCAGCTTAAACGTGGTGGGGGAGACCCAGTACTTC. The encoded protein is CASSLNVVGETQYF.

This clonotype showed up many times. The chain recombines TRBV20-1 with TRBJ1-6; 8 positions match TRBD1. V lost 5 bases, J lost 6 bases, and 9 bases stayed unmatched. This CDR3 region has 15 residues. The germline V gene has CDR1 DFQATT and CDR2 SNEGSKA (reference sequence). The CDR3 loop reads CSAANPRGRNSPLHF. The CDR3 nucleotides are TGCAGTGCTGCCAACCCCAGGGGGCGTAATTCACCCCTCCACTTT.